Listed below are T cell receptor beta chains from one sample, sequenced in a study of T cell responses to AZD1222 COVID-19 vaccine. Profiled with immunoSEQ multiplex PCR; TCRdb holds only in-frame clones, not every one. The sample includes approximately 140,000 clones, approximately 93% of them seen just once. The source material was peripheral blood, sampled on day 0 of MenACWY control vaccination. The receptors were sampled from an adult in good health. Both conserved end residues are part of each CDR3. The order of the fields is D gene, clone size, J gene, V gene, CDR3 DNA, CDR3 protein. The D gene is left open where the match is weak. A clone size is listed for some rows: how often the clone was seen (once, few, many), or a class if it is expanded.

D gene: .; clone size: .; J gene: TRBJ1-1; V gene: TRBV4-1; CDR3 DNA: TGCGCCAGCAGCCCTGAACCTCAGGGTGGCGCTGAAGCTTTCTTT; CDR3 protein: CASSPEPQGGAEAFF
D gene: .; clone size: .; J gene: TRBJ1-2; V gene: TRBV3-1/TRBV3-2; CDR3 DNA: TGTGCCAGCAGCCCCCGAGGACACAGCAACTATGGCTACACCTTC; CDR3 protein: CASSPRGHSNYGYTF
D gene: TRBD1; clone size: once; J gene: TRBJ2-1; V gene: TRBV7-6; CDR3 DNA: TGTGCCAGCAGCCAAGGGACAGGGTTGGGCAATGAGCAGTTCTTC; CDR3 protein: CASSQGTGLGNEQFF
D gene: .; clone size: .; J gene: TRBJ1-4; V gene: TRBV2; CDR3 DNA: TGTGCCAGCAGTTTTCGTTGGAGGGAAAAACTGTTTTTT; CDR3 protein: CASSFRWREKLFF
D gene: .; clone size: .; J gene: TRBJ2-7; V gene: TRBV5-1; CDR3 DNA: TGCGCCAGCAGCATTGCTGGACTGACTCCCTACGAGCAGTACTTC; CDR3 protein: CASSIAGLTPYEQYF
D gene: .; clone size: .; J gene: TRBJ1-5; V gene: TRBV5-5; CDR3 DNA: TGTGCCAGCAGCTGGACATACGATCAGCCCCAGCATTTT; CDR3 protein: CASSWTYDQPQHF
D gene: .; clone size: .; J gene: TRBJ1-5; V gene: TRBV28; CDR3 DNA: TGTGCCAGCAGTTCGTCCGGACACTCCGCTCAGCCCCAGCATTTT; CDR3 protein: CASSSSGHSAQPQHF
D gene: .; clone size: .; J gene: TRBJ1-1; V gene: TRBV6-5; CDR3 DNA: TGTGCCAGCGGACCACGACAGATGAACACTGAAGCTTTCTTT; CDR3 protein: CASGPRQMNTEAFF
D gene: .; clone size: .; J gene: TRBJ1-4; V gene: TRBV4-2; CDR3 DNA: TGTGCCAGCAGCCCCAGAGAACTGGCAACTAATGAAAAACTGTTTTTT; CDR3 protein: CASSPRELATNEKLFF
D gene: TRBD2; clone size: .; J gene: TRBJ2-2; V gene: TRBV2; CDR3 DNA: TGTGCCTCAGCATCCCCGGGAGGAGTGGACGGGGAGCTGTTTTTT; CDR3 protein: CASASPGGVDGELFF
D gene: TRBD1; clone size: .; J gene: TRBJ2-3; V gene: TRBV15; CDR3 DNA: TGTGCCACCAGCAGAGAGGGGGGACAGGGGTATCGTACAGATACGCAGTATTTT; CDR3 protein: CATSREGGQGYRTDTQYF
D gene: .; clone size: .; J gene: TRBJ1-5; V gene: TRBV30; CDR3 DNA: TGTGCCTGGAGGGAGGGCAGTGGGACGCCCCAGCATTTT; CDR3 protein: CAWREGSGTPQHF
D gene: .; clone size: .; J gene: TRBJ1-3; V gene: TRBV24-1; CDR3 DNA: TGTGCCACCTCTTACTTCTCTGGAAACACCATATATTTT; CDR3 protein: CATSYFSGNTIYF
D gene: .; clone size: .; J gene: TRBJ2-5; V gene: TRBV6-6; CDR3 DNA: TGTGCCAGCAGCCACCCCTGGGGGGAGACCCAGTACTTC; CDR3 protein: CASSHPWGETQYF
D gene: .; clone size: .; J gene: TRBJ1-3; V gene: TRBV5-1; CDR3 DNA: TGCGCCAGCAGCTTGGTCGGACCCTCTGGAAACACCATATATTTT; CDR3 protein: CASSLVGPSGNTIYF
D gene: TRBD1; clone size: .; J gene: TRBJ1-2; V gene: TRBV7-4; CDR3 DNA: TGTGCCAGCAGCTCGACAGGGGGCGCGGGCTATGGCTACACCTTC; CDR3 protein: CASSSTGGAGYGYTF
D gene: .; clone size: once; J gene: TRBJ1-4; V gene: TRBV9; CDR3 DNA: TGTGCCAGCAGCCCTCGACAGACTGCAACTAATGAAAAACTGTTTTTT; CDR3 protein: CASSPRQTATNEKLFF
D gene: .; clone size: .; J gene: TRBJ1-1; V gene: TRBV12-3/TRBV12-4; CDR3 DNA: TGTGCCAGCAGTTACAGGGCTGGCACTGAAGCTTTCTTT; CDR3 protein: CASSYRAGTEAFF
D gene: TRBD2; clone size: .; J gene: TRBJ2-3; V gene: TRBV10-3; CDR3 DNA: TGTGCCATCAGCGGAGCGGGGACTAGCACAGATACGCAGTATTTT; CDR3 protein: CAISGAGTSTDTQYF
D gene: .; clone size: .; J gene: TRBJ2-2; V gene: TRBV3-1/TRBV3-2; CDR3 DNA: TGTGCCAGCAGCCCCGACAGGTCCGGACCCGGGGAGCTGTTTTTT; CDR3 protein: CASSPDRSGPGELFF
D gene: .; clone size: .; J gene: TRBJ2-1; V gene: TRBV5-1; CDR3 DNA: TGCGCCAGCAGCTCAACCCAGGGTGGGACCTACAATGAGCAGTTCTTC; CDR3 protein: CASSSTQGGTYNEQFF
D gene: .; clone size: .; J gene: TRBJ1-1; V gene: TRBV19; CDR3 DNA: TGTGCCAGTAGTATAGGCCGGGGCACTGAAGCTTTCTTT; CDR3 protein: CASSIGRGTEAFF
D gene: .; clone size: once; J gene: TRBJ1-1; V gene: TRBV2; CDR3 DNA: TGTGCCAGCAGCCTCTACAGTGACGGCACTGAAGCTTTCTTT; CDR3 protein: CASSLYSDGTEAFF
D gene: .; clone size: .; J gene: TRBJ2-7; V gene: TRBV6-1; CDR3 DNA: TGTGCCAGCAGTGAAGGGAGGGGGCGCTACGAGCAGTACTTC; CDR3 protein: CASSEGRGRYEQYF
D gene: TRBD1; clone size: .; J gene: TRBJ1-2; V gene: TRBV6-6; CDR3 DNA: TGTGCCAGCAGCTTGGGACAGGCCCGCTATGGCTACACCTTC; CDR3 protein: CASSLGQARYGYTF
D gene: .; clone size: .; J gene: TRBJ1-1; V gene: TRBV5-4; CDR3 DNA: TGTGCCAGCAGGCCGCTCATGGACACTGAAGCTTTCTTT; CDR3 protein: CASRPLMDTEAFF
D gene: .; clone size: .; J gene: TRBJ2-1; V gene: TRBV12-3/TRBV12-4; CDR3 DNA: TGTGCCAGCAGCGCACAGGGTGTGGATGAGCAGTTCTTC; CDR3 protein: CASSAQGVDEQFF
D gene: TRBD1; clone size: .; J gene: TRBJ1-3; V gene: TRBV9; CDR3 DNA: TGTGCCAGCAGCGGACAGGGGGCTGTAGACACCATATATTTT; CDR3 protein: CASSGQGAVDTIYF
D gene: .; clone size: .; J gene: TRBJ1-2; V gene: TRBV3-1/TRBV3-2; CDR3 DNA: TGTGCCAGCAGTCTACAGGGTATAGGTGGCTACACCTTC; CDR3 protein: CASSLQGIGGYTF
D gene: .; clone size: .; J gene: TRBJ1-3; V gene: TRBV4-2; CDR3 DNA: TGTGCCAGCAGCCCGGGACGGGACTCTGGAAACACCATATATTTT; CDR3 protein: CASSPGRDSGNTIYF
D gene: .; clone size: .; J gene: TRBJ2-7; V gene: TRBV28; CDR3 DNA: TGTGCCAGCAGTGCTCCTCCCTACGAGCAGTACTTC; CDR3 protein: CASSAPPYEQYF
D gene: TRBD2; clone size: .; J gene: TRBJ2-7; V gene: TRBV5-4; CDR3 DNA: TGTGCCAGCAGCTCGGGACTAGCGGGAGGGCGGTCCTACGAGCAGTACTTC; CDR3 protein: CASSSGLAGGRSYEQYF
D gene: .; clone size: .; J gene: TRBJ2-1; V gene: TRBV30; CDR3 DNA: TGTGCCTGGAGTGTAATGAATGAGCAGTTCTTC; CDR3 protein: CAWSVMNEQFF
D gene: .; clone size: .; J gene: TRBJ1-1; V gene: TRBV5-8; CDR3 DNA: TGTGCCAGCAGCTTTTTTGGAGGGATGAACACTGAAGCTTTCTTT; CDR3 protein: CASSFFGGMNTEAFF
D gene: .; clone size: .; J gene: TRBJ2-6; V gene: TRBV3-1/TRBV3-2; CDR3 DNA: TGTGCCAGCAGCCAAGTGGGCGCTGGGGCTGGGGCCAACGTCCTGACTTTC; CDR3 protein: CASSQVGAGAGANVLTF
D gene: TRBD2; clone size: .; J gene: TRBJ2-7; V gene: TRBV5-4; CDR3 DNA: TGTGCCAGCAGCTTGAAATCGGGAGGGCCTTACGAGCAGTACTTC; CDR3 protein: CASSLKSGGPYEQYF
D gene: .; clone size: .; J gene: TRBJ1-3; V gene: TRBV9; CDR3 DNA: TGTGCCAGCAGCGTAGCAGGGTACTCTGGAAACACCATATATTTT; CDR3 protein: CASSVAGYSGNTIYF
D gene: .; clone size: .; J gene: TRBJ2-5; V gene: TRBV29-1; CDR3 DNA: TGCAGCGTTGTTCGGGGCAACCAAGAGACCCAGTACTTC; CDR3 protein: CSVVRGNQETQYF
D gene: .; clone size: .; J gene: TRBJ1-2; V gene: TRBV28; CDR3 DNA: TGTGCCAGCAGCGGGGGCTATGGCTACACCTTC; CDR3 protein: CASSGGYGYTF
D gene: TRBD2; clone size: .; J gene: TRBJ2-7; V gene: TRBV2; CDR3 DNA: TGTGCCAGCATACTAGCGGGCGAGCAGTACTTC; CDR3 protein: CASILAGEQYF
D gene: TRBD1; clone size: .; J gene: TRBJ1-5; V gene: TRBV6-5; CDR3 DNA: TGTGCCAGCATTGGACAGGGCAGACAGCCCCAGCATTTT; CDR3 protein: CASIGQGRQPQHF
D gene: .; clone size: .; J gene: TRBJ1-1; V gene: TRBV5-1; CDR3 DNA: TGCGCCAGCAGCTTGCCCCAGAACACTGAAGCTTTCTTT; CDR3 protein: CASSLPQNTEAFF
D gene: .; clone size: .; J gene: TRBJ2-6; V gene: TRBV18; CDR3 DNA: TGTGCCAGCTCACTCACGGGGTCTGGGGCCAACGTCCTGACTTTC; CDR3 protein: CASSLTGSGANVLTF
D gene: TRBD1; clone size: once; J gene: TRBJ1-4; V gene: TRBV19; CDR3 DNA: TGTGCCAGCAGAAGACAGGGGGCCAAGAATGAAAAACTGTTTTTT; CDR3 protein: CASRRQGAKNEKLFF
D gene: .; clone size: .; J gene: TRBJ2-5; V gene: TRBV9; CDR3 DNA: TGTGCCAGCAGCGAACTACAGGGATATAGGGAGACCCAGTACTTC; CDR3 protein: CASSELQGYRETQYF
D gene: .; clone size: .; J gene: TRBJ1-3; V gene: TRBV6-5; CDR3 DNA: TGTGCCAGCACTTCCTCTGGAAACACCATATATTTT; CDR3 protein: CASTSSGNTIYF
D gene: .; clone size: once; J gene: TRBJ1-2; V gene: TRBV6-5; CDR3 DNA: TGTGCCAGCAACGGGATAAACTATGGCTACACCTTC; CDR3 protein: CASNGINYGYTF